This T cell receptor beta chain was recovered during a study of Tregs in tolerant kidney transplant recipients. Overall study findings and caveats: This study did not directly address biological reproducibility.

Assay: immunoSEQ multiplex PCR; the TCRdb copy retains only in-frame clones and omits some. The sample consists of under 20,000 clones, approximately 80% of them appearing once. V was pared by 6 bases and J by 8 bases, with 9 bases of the junction left unmatched. The CDR3 runs to 14 residues. In germline, CDR1 is MGHDK, CDR2 SYGVNS. Details on this clone: Its antigen is not identified.

V gene TRBV25-1 combines with J gene TRBJ1-4, with 7 bases fitting TRBD1. The source material was Tregs from blood. This receptor was taken from a human donor in good health. Written as DNA, the CDR3 is TGTGCCAGCAGCGCAGACAGGGCGGGCGAAAAACTGTTTTTT. Its translation: CASSADRAGEKLFF.